Listed below are T cell receptor beta chains from one sample, sequenced in a study of blood T cell repertoires in COVID-19. Produced via immunoSEQ multiplex PCR; TCRdb's table is partial and in-frame only. The profile covers 270,000 or so clones, with around 91% appearing a single time and 2.1% taken by the ten largest. The source material was peripheral blood. All receptors derive from a woman aged 60-70 years with COVID-19, enrolled during active disease. Both conserved end residues are part of each CDR3.

>TRBV10-3|14|TRBJ1-2
CAIRKDRETSGYTF
>TRBV7-8|15|TRBJ1-2
CASSPRTGVFYGYTF
>TRBV27|13|TRBJ2-7
CASSLTLNGEQYF
>TRBV9|14|TRBJ1-4
CASSVDRGGEKLFF
>TRBV7-8|16|TRBJ1-1
CASTLRGGLSNTEAFF
>TRBV2|14|TRBJ2-7
CASAGETSSYEQYF
>TRBV27|15|TRBJ1-1
CASSPRQGENTEAFF
>TRBV7-2|12|TRBJ2-1
CASSYRVDEQFF
>TRBV13|14|TRBJ1-2
CASRVQGMTRGYTF
>TRBV5-5|13|TRBJ1-2
CASSRDSGYGYTF
>TRBV3-1/TRBV3-2|14|TRBJ1-2
CASRPKQGGYGYTF
>TRBV5-6|14|TRBJ2-2
CASSSLGGAGELFF
>TRBV5-5|14|TRBJ2-1
CASSLRGGFKEQFF
>TRBV15|15|TRBJ2-1
CATSRGLAGRNEQFF
>TRBV6-2/TRBV6-3|17|TRBJ2-1
CASSYHRGLAVGNEQFF
>TRBV3-1/TRBV3-2|11|TRBJ1-1
CASKKEAEAFF
>TRBV11-3|13|TRBJ1-1
CASSLRGNTEAFF
>TRBV7-3|13|TRBJ1-2
CASSHNPGEGYTF
>TRBV7-3|14|TRBJ2-5
CASSLPQGRETQYF
>TRBV18|13|TRBJ2-7
CASSPSGGYEQYF
>TRBV4-2|16|TRBJ2-1
CASSQESGTGHNEQFF
>TRBV6-6|14|TRBJ2-7
CASSLNRDSLQLYF
>TRBV27|12|TRBJ1-6
CAIGQPNSPLHF
>TRBV6-1|14|TRBJ1-1
CASSDRWTEDEAFF
>TRBV18|15|TRBJ2-7
CASSTPTGGVDEQYF
>TRBV5-4|16|TRBJ1-4
CASSTYRRTRGEKLFF
>TRBV29-1|14|TRBJ1-5
CSASRQGINQPQHF
>TRBV12-3/TRBV12-4|13|TRBJ1-1
CASSLGGGTEAFF
>TRBV5-5|15|TRBJ1-1
CASSPRTGGDTEAFF
>TRBV5-1|17|TRBJ2-2
CASSLGMGRSNTGELFF
>TRBV27|14|TRBJ2-7
CASSRVGIPYEQYF
>TRBV6-5|13|TRBJ1-1
CASRLRENTEAFF
>TRBV19|14|TRBJ1-1
CASRYERSRPEAFF
>TRBV7-7|19|TRBJ2-3
CASSLGPDRGLTDTDTQYF
>TRBV27|15|TRBJ1-5
CASSIDRYSNQPQHF
>TRBV5-6|16|TRBJ2-2
CASSLGVRAFDGELFF
>TRBV10-3|14|TRBJ1-5
CATRDRDQYQPQHF
>TRBV4-3|16|TRBJ1-2
CASSQAMGGANYGYTF
>TRBV7-9|13|TRBJ1-1
CASSTQEGTEAFF
>TRBV19|14|TRBJ1-6
CASSQGGYNSPLHF